This is a list of T cell receptor beta chains from one sample in a study of T cell repertoires in cytomegalovirus infection. Using its own MiXCR run on the reads, TCRdb lists one record per CDR3 protein. The sample has roughly 250,000 distinct CDR3 sequences; over 20% are singletons. Material: CD8+ T cells from PBMCs. These TCRs come from a human donor in good health (CMV status not recorded). Some clones in this sample may be carry-over from other donors' samples. CDR3s include the opening cysteine and the closing phenylalanine or tryptophan. Fields, in order: D gene, J gene, V gene, clone size, CDR3 DNA, CDR3 protein. The D gene is left open where the match is weak. Clone size is shown for a subset of rows, as once, few, many or a class of expanded clone.

d_call: -
j_call: TRBJ2-7
v_call: TRBV12-3/TRBV12-4
clone_size: many
cdr3_nt: TGTGCCAGCACCTCTGTAAGCCCCTACGAGCAGTACTTC
cdr3_aa: CASTSVSPYEQYF

d_call: TRBD2
j_call: TRBJ2-1
v_call: TRBV30
clone_size: -
cdr3_nt: TGTGCCTGGAGTTACGGGGGGGTACCCAATGAGCAGTTCTTC
cdr3_aa: CAWSYGGVPNEQFF

d_call: -
j_call: TRBJ2-1
v_call: TRBV9
clone_size: few
cdr3_nt: TGTGCCAGCAGCCCCCTAAGGGACAATGAGCAGTTCTTC
cdr3_aa: CASSPLRDNEQFF

d_call: -
j_call: TRBJ1-1
v_call: TRBV20-1
clone_size: -
cdr3_nt: TGCAGTGCTCCCCCGACGGGACCGAACACTGAAGCTTTCTTT
cdr3_aa: CSAPPTGPNTEAFF

d_call: -
j_call: TRBJ2-2
v_call: TRBV25-1
clone_size: -
cdr3_nt: TGTGCCAGCAGTCAGGTCGCCTACACCGGGGAGCTGTTTTTT
cdr3_aa: CASSQVAYTGELFF

d_call: -
j_call: TRBJ2-1
v_call: TRBV9
clone_size: few
cdr3_nt: TGTGCCAGCAGCAGAGGGGACCTCTCCTACAATGAGCAGTTCTTC
cdr3_aa: CASSRGDLSYNEQFF

d_call: TRBD2
j_call: TRBJ2-7
v_call: TRBV7-3
clone_size: many
cdr3_nt: TGTGCCAGCAGCCTGCGGGGGGGCCGTGACGAGCAGTACTTC
cdr3_aa: CASSLRGGRDEQYF

d_call: -
j_call: TRBJ2-7
v_call: TRBV24-1
clone_size: few
cdr3_nt: TGTGCCACCAGTGGAGTTCCAGGGGAAGTCTACGAGCAGTACTTC
cdr3_aa: CATSGVPGEVYEQYF

d_call: -
j_call: TRBJ2-2
v_call: TRBV9
clone_size: -
cdr3_nt: TGTGCCAGCAGCGAGTTGACGAACACCGGGGAGCTGTTTTTT
cdr3_aa: CASSELTNTGELFF

d_call: TRBD1
j_call: TRBJ2-1
v_call: TRBV12-3/TRBV12-4
clone_size: many
cdr3_nt: TGTGCCAGCAACGACAGGGGCTCCTACAATGAGCAGTTCTTC
cdr3_aa: CASNDRGSYNEQFF

d_call: -
j_call: TRBJ2-6
v_call: TRBV7-9
clone_size: many
cdr3_nt: TGTGCCAGCAGCCTACGCAGGGAATCTGGGGCCAACGTCCTGACTTTC
cdr3_aa: CASSLRRESGANVLTF

d_call: -
j_call: TRBJ2-5
v_call: TRBV2
clone_size: few
cdr3_nt: TGTGCCAGCACTGGAAGGTTAGGGGTTGAGACCCAGTACTTC
cdr3_aa: CASTGRLGVETQYF

d_call: -
j_call: TRBJ1-4
v_call: TRBV7-2
clone_size: few
cdr3_nt: TGTGCCAGCTTCGAGGCAACTAATGAAAAACTGTTTTTT
cdr3_aa: CASFEATNEKLFF

d_call: -
j_call: TRBJ2-5
v_call: TRBV18
clone_size: few
cdr3_nt: TGTGCCAGCTCACCAGAAGGGTTTGAGACCCAGTACTTC
cdr3_aa: CASSPEGFETQYF

d_call: TRBD1
j_call: TRBJ1-4
v_call: TRBV20-1
clone_size: -
cdr3_nt: TGCAGTGCTAGAGATCTCACAGGGGCGGGTGAAAAACTGTTTTTT
cdr3_aa: CSARDLTGAGEKLFF

d_call: -
j_call: TRBJ1-2
v_call: TRBV10-3
clone_size: few
cdr3_nt: TGTGCCATCAGTGAAGGGGACAACTATGGCTACACCTTC
cdr3_aa: CAISEGDNYGYTF

d_call: -
j_call: TRBJ2-1
v_call: TRBV7-9
clone_size: few
cdr3_nt: TGTGCCAGCGGGAGTTCCGGGTATATCGATGAGCAGTTCTTC
cdr3_aa: CASGSSGYIDEQFF

d_call: -
j_call: TRBJ2-7
v_call: TRBV4-2
clone_size: few
cdr3_nt: TGTGCCAGCAGCCAAGAGGAGGCCGGATCCTACGAGCAGTACTTC
cdr3_aa: CASSQEEAGSYEQYF

d_call: -
j_call: TRBJ1-2
v_call: TRBV5-1
clone_size: few
cdr3_nt: TGCGCCAGCAGCTGGGGGGAGAACTATGGCTACACCTTC
cdr3_aa: CASSWGENYGYTF

d_call: -
j_call: TRBJ2-5
v_call: TRBV4-3
clone_size: -
cdr3_nt: TGCGCCAGCAGCCAAGCTTGGGACCAAGAGACCCAGTACTTC
cdr3_aa: CASSQAWDQETQYF

d_call: -
j_call: TRBJ2-7
v_call: TRBV30
clone_size: -
cdr3_nt: TGTGCCTGGAGTGTAGGGGACGGACCCTACGAGCAGTACTTC
cdr3_aa: CAWSVGDGPYEQYF

d_call: -
j_call: TRBJ1-5
v_call: TRBV6-6
clone_size: -
cdr3_nt: TGTGCCAGCAGTTGGTGGGGAGAACTCGCCCCCCAGCATTTT
cdr3_aa: CASSWWGELAPQHF

d_call: -
j_call: TRBJ1-2
v_call: TRBV28
clone_size: few
cdr3_nt: TGTGCCAGCAGTCTATTCAGGGTTGCCGGACCGTACACCTTC
cdr3_aa: CASSLFRVAGPYTF

d_call: -
j_call: TRBJ2-1
v_call: TRBV6-6
clone_size: few
cdr3_nt: TGTGCCAGCAGCCTAGACACAACCGGTGAGCAGTTCTTC
cdr3_aa: CASSLDTTGEQFF

d_call: -
j_call: TRBJ2-1
v_call: TRBV28
clone_size: -
cdr3_nt: TGTGCCAGCAGTCCTCGGACTGCCTCCTACAATGAGCAGTTCTTC
cdr3_aa: CASSPRTASYNEQFF

d_call: TRBD2
j_call: TRBJ2-7
v_call: TRBV7-2
clone_size: -
cdr3_nt: TGTGCCAGCAGTATCTCTAGGAGGCAGCGGGGGCCCAAAACTACCTACGAGCAGTACTTC
cdr3_aa: CASSISRRQRGPKTTYEQYF

d_call: TRBD1
j_call: TRBJ1-4
v_call: TRBV28
clone_size: once
cdr3_nt: TGTGCCAGCAGTCCACCTTGGGACAGCCTCTACGCAACTAATGAAAAACTGTTTTTT
cdr3_aa: CASSPPWDSLYATNEKLFF

d_call: -
j_call: TRBJ2-5
v_call: TRBV7-2
clone_size: -
cdr3_nt: TGTGCCAGCAGCCCCCCCAGCGGTGAGACCCAGTACTTC
cdr3_aa: CASSPPSGETQYF

d_call: -
j_call: TRBJ2-2
v_call: TRBV5-4
clone_size: few
cdr3_nt: TGTGCCAGCAGCCCGGCGGTGACGACCACCGGGGAGCTGTTTTTT
cdr3_aa: CASSPAVTTTGELFF

d_call: -
j_call: TRBJ2-7
v_call: TRBV20-1
clone_size: many
cdr3_nt: TGCAGTGCTAGAGAAGGGGGGTACGAGCAGTACTTC
cdr3_aa: CSAREGGYEQYF

d_call: -
j_call: TRBJ2-7
v_call: TRBV11-2
clone_size: many
cdr3_nt: TGTGCCAGCAGCTCGCGTTTAGGTGCGCTTCACTACGAGCAGTACTTC
cdr3_aa: CASSSRLGALHYEQYF

d_call: TRBD1
j_call: TRBJ2-7
v_call: TRBV7-9
clone_size: few
cdr3_nt: TGTGCCAGCAGCACCGAAGGGACAGGGAATGGCTACGAGCAGTACTTC
cdr3_aa: CASSTEGTGNGYEQYF

d_call: TRBD2
j_call: TRBJ2-3
v_call: TRBV7-8
clone_size: many
cdr3_nt: TGTGCCAGCACCCCCGGGGGGAGCAAAGATACGCAGTATTTT
cdr3_aa: CASTPGGSKDTQYF

d_call: TRBD2
j_call: TRBJ2-3
v_call: TRBV5-4
clone_size: few
cdr3_nt: TGTGCCAGCAGCTTGGGTAGCGGGGGTGATACGCAGTATTTT
cdr3_aa: CASSLGSGGDTQYF

d_call: TRBD2
j_call: TRBJ2-7
v_call: TRBV2
clone_size: few
cdr3_nt: TGTGCCAGCAGTGTTGTTGGGGGAGGGAAAGCGCGGACCCGGGACGAGCAGTACTTC
cdr3_aa: CASSVVGGGKARTRDEQYF

d_call: -
j_call: TRBJ1-1
v_call: TRBV19
clone_size: -
cdr3_nt: TGTGCCAGTAGTATTGGGGCAGGCTCTGAAGCTTTCTTT
cdr3_aa: CASSIGAGSEAFF

d_call: -
j_call: TRBJ1-6
v_call: TRBV2
clone_size: few
cdr3_nt: TGTGCCAGCAGTGAAGGGGCAGGTCCCTCACCCCTCCACTTT
cdr3_aa: CASSEGAGPSPLHF

d_call: -
j_call: TRBJ2-1
v_call: TRBV7-8
clone_size: many
cdr3_nt: TGTGCCAGCAGCTTAGTGGGGCGCTACTCCTACAATGAGCAGTTCTTC
cdr3_aa: CASSLVGRYSYNEQFF

d_call: -
j_call: TRBJ1-5
v_call: TRBV27
clone_size: -
cdr3_nt: TGTGCCAGCAGTAAGGGGGGGGATCATCAGCCCCAGCATTTT
cdr3_aa: CASSKGGDHQPQHF

d_call: -
j_call: TRBJ1-2
v_call: TRBV19
clone_size: -
cdr3_nt: TGTGCCAGTACCCAAGGGACTCAGGGCTACACCTTC
cdr3_aa: CASTQGTQGYTF

d_call: -
j_call: TRBJ2-3
v_call: TRBV7-9
clone_size: -
cdr3_nt: TGTGCCAGCAGCTTAGTTACTCCTTATACGCAGTATTTT
cdr3_aa: CASSLVTPYTQYF

d_call: TRBD2
j_call: TRBJ2-1
v_call: TRBV20-1
clone_size: -
cdr3_nt: TGCAGTGCTAGAATCTTGACTAGCGGTGTATCCTACAATGAGCAGTTCTTC
cdr3_aa: CSARILTSGVSYNEQFF

d_call: -
j_call: TRBJ1-1
v_call: TRBV7-9
clone_size: -
cdr3_nt: TGTGCCAGCAGCTTAGGAAGGCTCTCGGGGACTGAAGCTTTCTTT
cdr3_aa: CASSLGRLSGTEAFF

d_call: -
j_call: TRBJ2-7
v_call: TRBV10-3
clone_size: few
cdr3_nt: TGTGCCATCAGTGAGTTGGTAAACTACGAGCAGTACTTC
cdr3_aa: CAISELVNYEQYF

d_call: -
j_call: TRBJ2-7
v_call: TRBV4-1
clone_size: many
cdr3_nt: TGCGCCAGCAGCCTTTCACCCCGCGGAGCGGGCGAGCAGTACTTC
cdr3_aa: CASSLSPRGAGEQYF

d_call: TRBD1
j_call: TRBJ1-2
v_call: TRBV7-9
clone_size: -
cdr3_nt: TGTGCCAGCAGCCGAGCCGACAGGGTGGGGTATGGCTACACCTTC
cdr3_aa: CASSRADRVGYGYTF

d_call: TRBD1
j_call: TRBJ2-2
v_call: TRBV6-4
clone_size: many
cdr3_nt: TGTGCCAGCAGTGACTCGTGGGCTCAGGGGGAAACCGGGGAGCTGTTTTTT
cdr3_aa: CASSDSWAQGETGELFF

d_call: -
j_call: TRBJ1-1
v_call: TRBV7-9
clone_size: many
cdr3_nt: TGTGCCAGCAGCTCAAGCGACGGGGGGGGAGCTTTCTTT
cdr3_aa: CASSSSDGGGAFF

d_call: -
j_call: TRBJ1-1
v_call: TRBV7-2
clone_size: many
cdr3_nt: TGTGCCAGCAGCTTAGTCGACAGTTTGAACACTGAAGCTTTCTTT
cdr3_aa: CASSLVDSLNTEAFF

d_call: -
j_call: TRBJ1-1
v_call: TRBV10-3
clone_size: -
cdr3_nt: TGTGCCACCGGAATGCGGCGAAACACTGAAGCTTTCTTT
cdr3_aa: CATGMRRNTEAFF

d_call: -
j_call: TRBJ1-2
v_call: TRBV4-1
clone_size: many
cdr3_nt: TGCGCCAGCAGCCAAGATCAGGGTGCCCCAAATGGCTACACCTTC
cdr3_aa: CASSQDQGAPNGYTF

d_call: -
j_call: TRBJ2-5
v_call: TRBV12-3/TRBV12-4
clone_size: once
cdr3_nt: TGTGCCAGCAGTTCCGGACGAGTCGAAGAGACCCAGTACTTC
cdr3_aa: CASSSGRVEETQYF

d_call: TRBD2
j_call: TRBJ2-1
v_call: TRBV12-3/TRBV12-4
clone_size: few
cdr3_nt: TGTGCCAGCAGGATTAGCGGGGGGGGTATCTACAATGAGCAGTTCTTC
cdr3_aa: CASRISGGGIYNEQFF